Presented here are 15 T cell receptor beta chains from one specimen sequenced in a study of cytomegalovirus exposure and HLA in healthy donors. The PCR ran on 60 Vbeta and 13 Jbeta primers. TCRdb's table, derived via immunoSEQ multiplex PCR, lists solely in-frame clones and lacks some. The sample gives about 59,000 clones, 70% to 75% of which show up once; roughly 7% is in the top ten. The sequencing sample was made of PBMCs. The source of these receptors is a man aged 25 to 45 in good health and CMV-seropositive.

The chain carries TRBV14 and TRBJ1-1; 11 bases line up with TRBD1. V dropped 4 bases and J dropped 10; count of bases not matched to a gene: 5. The CDR3 length is 13 residues. The germline gives CDR1 SGHDN, CDR2 FVKESK. The CDR3 loop is CASSPDRGRGAFF. The CDR3 region has the DNA TGTGCCAGCAGCCCGGACAGGGGGCGGGGAGCTTTCTTT.

This chain connects TRBV6-4 to TRBJ1-6; 9 bases agree with TRBD1. With V trimmed by 6 bases and J by 7 bases, 1 base remained unmatched. There are 13 residues in the CDR3. Germline V gene data show CDR1 as MRHNA and CDR2 as SNTAGT. The CDR3 is CASSTGGNSPLHF. As DNA, the CDR3 is TGTGCCAGCAGCACAGGGGGCAATTCACCCCTCCACTTT.

V usage is TRBV28 and J usage is TRBJ1-1, with TRBD1 identical over 9 bases. Germline V gene sequence: CDR1 MDHEN, CDR2 SYDVKM. The CDR3 is 14 amino acids. V lost 6 bases and J lost 1; bases outside the gene matches: 3. CDR3 bases: TGTGCCAGCAGGACAGGGGGTTGGAACACTGAAGCTTTCTTT. It yields the protein CASRTGGWNTEAFF.

CDR3 sequence (DNA): TGCGCCAGCAACCCCGGGACAGGGGGCGCGGTATACGGAAACACCATATATTTT. Protein sequence: CASNPGTGGAVYGNTIYF. The rearrangement joins TRBV5-1 to TRBJ1-3; 12 bases map to TRBD1. The junction had 14 bases not matched to a gene; V was cut back by 6 bases and J by 4 bases. The CDR3 consists of 18 residues. Per germline, CDR1 SGHRS and CDR2 YFSETQ. The variable domain in full, with the rest retrieved from reference TRBV5-1 and TRBJ1-3, is KAGVTQTPRYLIKTRGQQVTLSCSPISGHRSVSWYQQTPGQGLQFLFEYFSETQRNKGNFPGRFSGRQFSNSRSEMNVSTLELGDSALYLCASNPGTGGAVYGNTIYFGEGSWLTVV.

This clone has just a few counts. The rearrangement joins TRBV6-1 to TRBJ1-5, with unresolved D. Germline V CDR1 and CDR2: MNHNS, SASEGT. Trimming took 0 bases from V and 6 from J, leaving 12 bases between them. This CDR3 is built from 15 residues. CDR3 loop: CASSEAMGSGQPQHF. The CDR3 DNA sequence: TGTGCCAGCAGTGAAGCTATGGGGAGCGGTCAGCCCCAGCATTTT.

This chain connects TRBV7-2 to TRBJ2-7; TRBD1 matches at 10 bases. After removal of 1 base from V and 4 bases from J, the junction contained 7 bases not matched to a gene. The length of the CDR3 is 16 residues. Germline V gene data show CDR1 as SGHTA and CDR2 as FQGNSA. CDR3 sequence reads: CASSLVVTGGAYEQYF. For the CDR3, the DNA is TGTGCCAGCAGCTTAGTTGTGACAGGGGGCGCTTACGAGCAGTACTTC.

This clone has only a few counts. This chain uses TRBV30 with TRBJ1-5; 8 bases line up with TRBD1. Per the germline V gene, CDR1 is GTSNPN and CDR2 is SVGIG (reference sequence). The CDR3 has 15 amino acids. Trimming removed 1 base from V and 4 bases from J; junction bases left unmatched: 6. The CDR3 protein is CAWSGGQGRNQPQHF. In nucleotides, the CDR3 is TGTGCCTGGAGTGGAGGACAGGGACGTAATCAGCCCCAGCATTTT.

For this clone: The sample carries other DNA sequences with the same CDR3. J is TRBJ1-4 and V is TRBV30; 8 nucleotides match TRBD1. The V gene's germline CDR1 is GTSNPN and CDR2 SVGIG (reference sequence). V lost 1 base and J lost 8; bases outside the gene matches: 6. CDR3 size: 14 residues. DNA of the CDR3: TGTGCCTGGAGTGAGGACAGGGCTAGGGAAAAACTGTTTTTT. It specifies CAWSEDRAREKLFF.

The V call is TRBV7-6, the J call TRBJ2-1, with 7 positions matching TRBD2. The V segment lost 8 bases and the J segment 5 bases; nucleotides outside the gene matches: 9. This CDR3 has 14 residues. Germline V lookup: CDR1 SGHVS, CDR2 FNYEAQ. CDR3 loop: CASAGLGRNNEQFF. The CDR3 DNA follows: TGTGCCAGCGCCGGACTCGGGAGGAACAATGAGCAGTTCTTC.

The V call is TRBV5-1, the J call TRBJ1-6; 7 bases align to TRBD1. This CDR3 has 15 amino acids. Germline V CDR1 and CDR2: SGHRS, YFSETQ. V dropped 3 bases and J dropped 7; count of bases not matched to a gene: 7. CDR3 loop: CASSSSGTANSPLHF. CDR3 DNA sequence: TGCGCCAGCAGCTCGTCCGGGACAGCAAATTCACCCCTCCACTTT.

The rearrangement joins TRBV5-6 to TRBJ2-3; TRBD1 matches 10 bases. The CDR3 length is 15 residues. V trimming: 4 bases; J trimming: 5 bases; junction bases outside the gene matches: 7. CDR1 and CDR2 from the germline V gene are SGHDT and YYEEEE. CDR3: CASSQDRGRGDTQYF. CDR3 in DNA: TGTGCCAGCAGCCAAGACAGGGGGCGGGGAGATACGCAGTATTTT. The variable domain in full, with the rest retrieved from reference TRBV5-6 and TRBJ2-3, is DAGVTQSPTHLIKTRGQQVTLRCSPKSGHDTVSWYQQALGQGPQFIFQYYEEEERQRGNFPDRFSGHQFPNYSSELNVNALLLGDSALYLCASSQDRGRGDTQYFGPGTRLTVL.

This chain links TRBV7-9 with TRBJ2-4; 7 nucleotides align to TRBD1. This CDR3 contains 15 residues. The J segment lost 4 bases and the V segment lost 4 bases, leaving 7 bases of the junction unmatched. Germline values: CDR1 SEHNR, CDR2 FQNEAQ (reference sequence). The CDR3 bases are TGTGCCAGCAGCTACCTAAGACAGGGAAAAAACATTCAGTACTTC. This codes for CASSYLRQGKNIQYF.

This clone was counted a few times. The gene calls are TRBV4-3 and TRBJ1-6, with a possible D match to TRBD1 (5 bases). The CDR3 totals 16 residues. Trimming took 1 base from V and 8 from J, leaving 15 bases between them. Germline CDR1 LGHNA, CDR2 YSLEER. CDR3 nucleotide sequence: TGCGCCAGCAGCCAAGCCCCGGGGGAGTGGGATTCACCCCTCCACTTT. Translation gives CASSQAPGEWDSPLHF.

This chain uses TRBV9 with TRBJ2-3, with 9 bases fitting TRBD2. With V trimmed by 0 bases and J by 6 bases, 8 bases remained unmatched. The CDR3 runs to 16 residues. Germline CDR1 is SGDLS and CDR2 is YYNGEE. The CDR3 nucleotides read TGTGCCAGCAGCGTAGGCGCGGGGGGGGAGTATGATACGCAGTATTTT. Its translation is CASSVGAGGEYDTQYF.

As DNA, the CDR3 is TGTGCCAGCAGCGTAGGAGGGACAGGGGGTAGAGATACGCAGTATTTT. Translating gives CASSVGGTGGRDTQYF. The chain links TRBV9 to TRBJ2-3, with 11 positions matching TRBD1. The CDR3 totals 16 residues. Germline CDR1 and CDR2: SGDLS and YYNGEE. V trimming: 0 bases; J trimming: 5 bases; junction bases outside the gene matches: 5. Supplemented by reference TRBV9 and TRBJ2-3, the full variable domain reads DSGVTQTPKHLITATGQRVTLRCSPRSGDLSVYWYQQSLDQGLQFLIQYYNGEERAKGNILERFSAQQFPDLHSELNLSSLELGDSALYFCASSVGGTGGRDTQYFGPGTRLTVL.